These T cell receptor beta chains were read from a single sample in a study of blood T cells in healthy people across ages. TCRdb reanalysed the 5' RACE reads using MiXCR and keeps one entry per CDR3 protein. The sample contains about 500,000 distinct CDR3 sequences, approximately 25% of which appear only once. This sample also belongs to another study, concerning T cells of mothers and their children.

The specimen sequenced was blood. Receptor source: a boy aged 5-17 years in good health. The CDR3 runs from the conserved cysteine through the conserved F or W. D genes are given only for firm matches. A row's size may be missing; if present it is once, few, many or a size class.

v_gene: TRBV7-2; abundance: -; j_gene: TRBJ2-4; len: 13; d_gene: TRBD2; CDR3nt: TGTGCCAGCAGCTTAGTACTAGCGGGAGGTCCCCACTTC; CDR3aa: CASSLVLAGGPHF
v_gene: TRBV7-2; abundance: few; j_gene: TRBJ2-1; len: 17; d_gene: TRBD2; CDR3nt: TGTGCCAGCAGCTCGATAGCGGGAAAGAGCTCCTACAATGAGCAGTTCTTC; CDR3aa: CASSSIAGKSSYNEQFF
v_gene: TRBV29-1; abundance: few; j_gene: TRBJ1-1; len: 11; d_gene: -; CDR3nt: TGCAGCGTTGCTGGGGACACTGAAGCTTTCTTT; CDR3aa: CSVAGDTEAFF
v_gene: TRBV28; abundance: many; j_gene: TRBJ1-4; len: 14; d_gene: -; CDR3nt: TGTGCCAGCAGTTTTGACAGCCTTAATGAAAAACTGTTTTTT; CDR3aa: CASSFDSLNEKLFF
v_gene: TRBV7-9; abundance: -; j_gene: TRBJ1-6; len: 14; d_gene: -; CDR3nt: TGTGCCAGCAGCCCGCGGACCGACGGTTCACCCCTCCACTTT; CDR3aa: CASSPRTDGSPLHF
v_gene: TRBV7-2; abundance: few; j_gene: TRBJ2-3; len: 13; d_gene: -; CDR3nt: TGTGCCAGCAGCTTAGCGGACTTAGGGACGCAGTATTTT; CDR3aa: CASSLADLGTQYF
v_gene: TRBV6-1; abundance: few; j_gene: TRBJ1-1; len: 16; d_gene: TRBD1; CDR3nt: TGTGCCAGCAGTGCCACAGGGGGCCTCTTGAACACTGAAGCTTTCTTT; CDR3aa: CASSATGGLLNTEAFF
v_gene: TRBV3-1; abundance: -; j_gene: TRBJ2-7; len: 16; d_gene: TRBD2; CDR3nt: TGTGCCAGCAGCCAAGATTGGCGGGAGTCTGGGAACGAGCAGTACTTC; CDR3aa: CASSQDWRESGNEQYF
v_gene: TRBV13; abundance: -; j_gene: TRBJ2-7; len: 17; d_gene: -; CDR3nt: TGTGCCAGACCGACTAGGGGCACGATCAACCAACACTACGAGCAGTACTTC; CDR3aa: CARPTRGTINQHYEQYF
v_gene: TRBV7-2; abundance: -; j_gene: TRBJ2-3; len: 15; d_gene: -; CDR3nt: TGTGCCAGCAGCATCTCTAGCACGGGCACAGATACGCAGTATTTT; CDR3aa: CASSISSTGTDTQYF
v_gene: TRBV7-3; abundance: -; j_gene: TRBJ2-7; len: 15; d_gene: -; CDR3nt: TGTGCCAGCAGCGCACCGGGACCGATGTTCTACGAGCAGTACTTC; CDR3aa: CASSAPGPMFYEQYF
v_gene: TRBV27; abundance: few; j_gene: TRBJ2-5; len: 14; d_gene: TRBD1; CDR3nt: TGTGCCACACGAGGGACAGGGGGCTTTGAGACCCAGTACTTC; CDR3aa: CATRGTGGFETQYF
v_gene: TRBV6-2/TRBV6-3; abundance: few; j_gene: TRBJ1-1; len: 15; d_gene: -; CDR3nt: TGTGCCAGCACCCCGGTGGACCTAGGATGGACTGAAGCTTTCTTT; CDR3aa: CASTPVDLGWTEAFF
v_gene: TRBV28; abundance: -; j_gene: TRBJ1-1; len: 15; d_gene: -; CDR3nt: TGTGCCAGCAGTTTTAGTAAGGGGATTAACACTGAAGTTTTCTTT; CDR3aa: CASSFSKGINTEVFF
v_gene: TRBV7-2; abundance: few; j_gene: TRBJ1-3; len: 14; d_gene: -; CDR3nt: TGTGCCAGCAGCACGATCAGCTCTGGAAACACCATATATTTT; CDR3aa: CASSTISSGNTIYF
v_gene: TRBV20-1; abundance: few; j_gene: TRBJ2-1; len: 14; d_gene: TRBD2; CDR3nt: TGCAGTGCTAGAGATGACAGCGGGGGCGATGAGCAGTTCTTC; CDR3aa: CSARDDSGGDEQFF
v_gene: TRBV29-1; abundance: -; j_gene: TRBJ2-1; len: 16; d_gene: TRBD2; CDR3nt: TGCAGCGTCCCCCCGGCTAGCGGCCCCCTGAGGGATGAGCAGTTCTTC; CDR3aa: CSVPPASGPLRDEQFF
v_gene: TRBV7-8; abundance: -; j_gene: TRBJ2-5; len: 14; d_gene: -; CDR3nt: TGTGCCAGCAGCCGCCGGACAGCAGTGGAGACCCAGTACTTC; CDR3aa: CASSRRTAVETQYF
v_gene: TRBV7-2; abundance: -; j_gene: TRBJ1-6; len: 17; d_gene: -; CDR3nt: TGTGCCAGCAGCTTAGGTCTGCGGACAAGCTATAATTCACCCCTCCACTTT; CDR3aa: CASSLGLRTSYNSPLHF
v_gene: TRBV4-2; abundance: -; j_gene: TRBJ2-3; len: 17; d_gene: TRBD2; CDR3nt: TGTGCCAGCAGCCAAGATAAGACTAGCGGGAGCACAGATACGCAGTATTTT; CDR3aa: CASSQDKTSGSTDTQYF
v_gene: TRBV20-1; abundance: -; j_gene: TRBJ2-7; len: 15; d_gene: TRBD1; CDR3nt: TGCAGTGCGCCCGACAGGGGGCGACCTCCCTACGAGCAGTACTTC; CDR3aa: CSAPDRGRPPYEQYF
v_gene: TRBV7-2; abundance: -; j_gene: TRBJ2-5; len: 15; d_gene: TRBD2; CDR3nt: TGTGCCAGCAGCACCCGGACTAGCGCACAAGAGACCCAGTACTTC; CDR3aa: CASSTRTSAQETQYF
v_gene: TRBV20-1; abundance: few; j_gene: TRBJ2-7; len: 13; d_gene: TRBD2; CDR3nt: TGCAGTGCTAGGCCTAGCGGGAGGGGTGAGCAGTACTTC; CDR3aa: CSARPSGRGEQYF
v_gene: TRBV7-9; abundance: -; j_gene: TRBJ2-2; len: 17; d_gene: TRBD1; CDR3nt: TGTGCCAGCAGCTACCGGGACAGGGGGCCCGACACCGGGGAGCTGTTTTTT; CDR3aa: CASSYRDRGPDTGELFF
v_gene: TRBV20-1; abundance: many; j_gene: TRBJ2-5; len: 15; d_gene: TRBD2; CDR3nt: TGCAGTGCTAGAGATCCCGGGACTAAGAAAGAGACCCAGTACTTC; CDR3aa: CSARDPGTKKETQYF
v_gene: TRBV7-9; abundance: many; j_gene: TRBJ2-7; len: 14; d_gene: -; CDR3nt: TGTGCCAGCAGTGGACCAAACTTCTCCTACGAGCAGTACTTC; CDR3aa: CASSGPNFSYEQYF
v_gene: TRBV4-3; abundance: -; j_gene: TRBJ2-2; len: 14; d_gene: -; CDR3nt: TGCGCCAGCAGCCCCCTGGCCAACACCGGGGAGCTGTTTTTT; CDR3aa: CASSPLANTGELFF
v_gene: TRBV3-1; abundance: many; j_gene: TRBJ2-7; len: 17; d_gene: TRBD1; CDR3nt: TGTGCCAGCAGCCTTAAATTCCCGGGACAGGGGGCCAACGAGCAGTACTTC; CDR3aa: CASSLKFPGQGANEQYF
v_gene: TRBV7-8; abundance: -; j_gene: TRBJ1-2; len: 17; d_gene: -; CDR3nt: TGTGCCAGCAGCCGAACCGCAGGTGGGGGACCTATCTATGGCTACACCTTC; CDR3aa: CASSRTAGGGPIYGYTF
v_gene: TRBV24-1; abundance: -; j_gene: TRBJ2-1; len: 12; d_gene: -; CDR3nt: TGTGCCACCAGTGTATCAGCTAATGAGCAGTTCTTC; CDR3aa: CATSVSANEQFF
v_gene: TRBV20-1; abundance: -; j_gene: TRBJ2-7; len: 15; d_gene: -; CDR3nt: TGCAGTGCTAGGGACGGGGCCGAGAGCTCCTACGAGCAGTACTTC; CDR3aa: CSARDGAESSYEQYF
v_gene: TRBV4-3; abundance: few; j_gene: TRBJ2-1; len: 21; d_gene: TRBD1; CDR3nt: TGCGCCAGCAGCCAAGATCTAGACAGGGGGTTTAGCCAGGACCTCTACAATGAGCAGTTCTTC; CDR3aa: CASSQDLDRGFSQDLYNEQFF
v_gene: TRBV6-4; abundance: -; j_gene: TRBJ2-1; len: 13; d_gene: TRBD2; CDR3nt: TGTGCCAGCAGAACTGGACTAGCGGATGAGCAGTTCTTC; CDR3aa: CASRTGLADEQFF
v_gene: TRBV5-4; abundance: -; j_gene: TRBJ2-1; len: 17; d_gene: TRBD2; CDR3nt: TGTGCCAGCAGCCTGCCGGTGGGGCTAGCGGGATACAATGAGCAGTTCTTC; CDR3aa: CASSLPVGLAGYNEQFF
v_gene: TRBV20-1; abundance: once; j_gene: TRBJ2-3; len: 14; d_gene: -; CDR3nt: TGCAGTGCTAGTAAGGGCCCCAGCACAGATACGCAGTATTTT; CDR3aa: CSASKGPSTDTQYF
v_gene: TRBV29-1; abundance: few; j_gene: TRBJ2-7; len: 15; d_gene: TRBD1; CDR3nt: TGCAGCGTTCACTCGGCGGGGACAGGGGTCTACGAGCAGTACTTC; CDR3aa: CSVHSAGTGVYEQYF
v_gene: TRBV7-8; abundance: many; j_gene: TRBJ2-2; len: 15; d_gene: TRBD2; CDR3nt: TGTGCCAGCAGCTTAAGACTAGCGGGTTCCGGGGAGCTGTTTTTT; CDR3aa: CASSLRLAGSGELFF
v_gene: TRBV29-1; abundance: -; j_gene: TRBJ2-7; len: 13; d_gene: -; CDR3nt: TGCAGCGCTGAAAAGGGAAGCTCCTACGAGCAGTACTTC; CDR3aa: CSAEKGSSYEQYF
v_gene: TRBV28; abundance: many; j_gene: TRBJ1-5; len: 15; d_gene: TRBD1; CDR3nt: TGTGCCAGCAGTGACAGGACAGGCGACAATCAGCCCCAGCATTTT; CDR3aa: CASSDRTGDNQPQHF
v_gene: TRBV9; abundance: few; j_gene: TRBJ2-1; len: 17; d_gene: TRBD2; CDR3nt: TGTGCCAGCAGCGTAGCGGGCCGGGCTAGCGGGGCCCATGAGCAGTTCTTC; CDR3aa: CASSVAGRASGAHEQFF
v_gene: TRBV12-3/TRBV12-4; abundance: -; j_gene: TRBJ2-5; len: 16; d_gene: -; CDR3nt: TGTGCCAGCGGTTTGGGGGGGCTTGCACCCCAAGAGACCCAGTACTTC; CDR3aa: CASGLGGLAPQETQYF